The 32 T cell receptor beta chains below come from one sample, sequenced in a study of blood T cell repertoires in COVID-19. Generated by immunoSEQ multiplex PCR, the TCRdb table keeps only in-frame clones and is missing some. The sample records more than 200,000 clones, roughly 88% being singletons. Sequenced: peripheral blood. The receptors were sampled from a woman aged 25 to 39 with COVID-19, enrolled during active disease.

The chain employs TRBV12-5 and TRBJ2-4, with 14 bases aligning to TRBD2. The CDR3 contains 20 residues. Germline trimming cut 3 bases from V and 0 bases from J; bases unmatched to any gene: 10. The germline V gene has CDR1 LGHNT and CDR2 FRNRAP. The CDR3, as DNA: TGTGCTAGTGGTTTTCGAAACGGGGGACTAGCGGGAGTAGCCAAAAACATTCAGTACTTC. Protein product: CASGFRNGGLAGVAKNIQYF.

CDR3: CASSQIGTGHSTGELFF. The CDR3 DNA is TGCGCCAGCAGCCAAATAGGGACAGGGCATTCCACCGGGGAGCTGTTTTTT. This chain uses TRBV4-1 with TRBJ2-2, with TRBD1 matching over 9 bases. The CDR3 runs to 17 residues. Unmatched junction bases numbered 8, after V lost 2 bases and J lost 4 bases. Per the germline V gene, CDR1 is MGHRA and CDR2 is YSYEKL.

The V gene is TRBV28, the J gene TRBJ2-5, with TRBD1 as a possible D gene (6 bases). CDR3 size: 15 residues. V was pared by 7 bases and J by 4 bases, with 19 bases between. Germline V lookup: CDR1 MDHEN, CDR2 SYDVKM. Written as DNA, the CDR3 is TGTGCCAGCAACCCAGGGGATCTATTACGAGAGACCCAGTACTTC. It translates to CASNPGDLLRETQYF. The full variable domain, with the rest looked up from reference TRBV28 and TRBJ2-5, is DVKVTQSSRYLVKRTGEKVFLECVQDMDHENMFWYRQDPGLGLRLIYFSYDVKMKEKGDIPEGYSVSREKKERFSLILESASTNQTSMYLCASNPGDLLRETQYFGPGTRLLVL.

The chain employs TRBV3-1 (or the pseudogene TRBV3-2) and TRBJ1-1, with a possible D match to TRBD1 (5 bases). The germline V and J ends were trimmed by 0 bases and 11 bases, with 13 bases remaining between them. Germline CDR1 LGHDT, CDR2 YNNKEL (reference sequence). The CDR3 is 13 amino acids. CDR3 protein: CASSQDVSGEAFF. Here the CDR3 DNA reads TGTGCCAGCAGCCAAGATGTCTCGGGGGAGGCTTTCTTT.

CDR3 coding DNA: TGTGCCACCAGCAGAGGTCTAGGGGATTCGAACACTGAAGCTTTCTTT. Its translation: CATSRGLGDSNTEAFF. The gene calls are TRBV15 and TRBJ1-1; D may be TRBD1 (5 bases). The CDR3 covers 16 residues. In germline, CDR1 is LNHNV, CDR2 YYDKDF (reference sequence). Trimming stripped 1 base from V and 1 base from J, with 13 bases between.

The CDR3 DNA reads TGTGCCACCAGTGCGGACAGGGAAGTCACCGGGGAGCTGTTTTTT. Amino acids: CATSADREVTGELFF. V and J are TRBV24-1 and TRBJ2-2, with 8 bases that match TRBD1. The CDR3 is 15 amino acids. The junction had 5 bases not matched to a gene; V was cut back by 5 bases and J by 4 bases. CDR1 KGHDR and CDR2 SFDVKD come from the germline V gene.

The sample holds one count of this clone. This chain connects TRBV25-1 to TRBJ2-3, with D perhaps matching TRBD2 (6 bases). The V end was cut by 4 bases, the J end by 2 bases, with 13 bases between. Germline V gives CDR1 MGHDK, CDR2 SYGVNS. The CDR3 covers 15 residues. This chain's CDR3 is CASSVLGGDTDTQYF. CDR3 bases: TGTGCCAGCAGTGTCCTCGGGGGAGACACAGATACGCAGTATTTT. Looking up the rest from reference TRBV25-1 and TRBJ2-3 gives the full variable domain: EADIYQTPRYLVIGTGKKITLECSQTMGHDKMYWYQQDPGMELHLIHYSYGVNSTEKGDLSSESTVSRIRTEHFPLTLESARPSHTSQYLCASSVLGGDTDTQYFGPGTRLTVL.

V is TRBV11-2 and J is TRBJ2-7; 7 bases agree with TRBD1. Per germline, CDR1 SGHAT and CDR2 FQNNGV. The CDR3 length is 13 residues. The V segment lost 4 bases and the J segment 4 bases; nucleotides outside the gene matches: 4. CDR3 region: CASSSLQGYEQYF. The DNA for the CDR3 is TGTGCCAGCAGCTCGCTACAGGGGTACGAGCAGTACTTC.

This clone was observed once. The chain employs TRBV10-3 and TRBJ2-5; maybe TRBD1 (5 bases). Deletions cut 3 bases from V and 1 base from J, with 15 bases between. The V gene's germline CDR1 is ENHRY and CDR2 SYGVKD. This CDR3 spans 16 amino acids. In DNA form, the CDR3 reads TGTGCCATCAGTGACCCTAGAGCAGGGATCCAAGAGACCCAGTACTTC. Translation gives CAISDPRAGIQETQYF.

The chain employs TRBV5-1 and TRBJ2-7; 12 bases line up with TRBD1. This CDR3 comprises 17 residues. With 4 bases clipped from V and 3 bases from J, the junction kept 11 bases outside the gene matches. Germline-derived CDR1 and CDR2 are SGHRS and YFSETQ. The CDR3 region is CASSPGTGGAGIYEQYF. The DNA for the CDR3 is TGCGCCAGCAGCCCCGGGACAGGGGGCGCCGGAATCTACGAGCAGTACTTC.

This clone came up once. DNA for the CDR3: TGTGCCAGTAGCAAAACCGGGACAGGGAGTCGGAATTCACCCCTCCACTTT. It is translated as CASSKTGTGSRNSPLHF. The chain carries TRBV19 and TRBJ1-6, with 9 bases fitting TRBD1. Germline V gives CDR1 LNHDA, CDR2 SQIVND (reference sequence). This CDR3 comprises 17 residues. The trim removed 6 bases at V and 7 bases at J, leaving 13 bases unmatched.

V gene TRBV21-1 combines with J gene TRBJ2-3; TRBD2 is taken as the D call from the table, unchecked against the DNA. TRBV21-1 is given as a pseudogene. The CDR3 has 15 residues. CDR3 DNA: TGTGCCAGCAGCAAAGAATGCCCCCTACCCCCTACGCAGTATTTT. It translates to CASSKECPLPPTQYF.

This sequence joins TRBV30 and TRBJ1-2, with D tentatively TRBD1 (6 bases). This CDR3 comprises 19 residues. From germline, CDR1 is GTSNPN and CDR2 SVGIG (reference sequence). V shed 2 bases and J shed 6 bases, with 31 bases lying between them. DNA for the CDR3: TGTGCCTGGAGTTCCCCTATCAAGATAGATCGGGGGCGGGGGAATGGCTACACCTTC. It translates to CAWSSPIKIDRGRGNGYTF.

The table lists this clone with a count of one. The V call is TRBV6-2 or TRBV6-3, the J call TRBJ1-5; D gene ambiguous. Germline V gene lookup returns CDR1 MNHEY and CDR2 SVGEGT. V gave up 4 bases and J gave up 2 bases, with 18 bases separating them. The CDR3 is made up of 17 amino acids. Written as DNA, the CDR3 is TGTGCCAGCAGTTTGATTATGCGAAGGGAGGGCAATCAGCCCCAGCATTTT. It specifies CASSLIMRREGNQPQHF.

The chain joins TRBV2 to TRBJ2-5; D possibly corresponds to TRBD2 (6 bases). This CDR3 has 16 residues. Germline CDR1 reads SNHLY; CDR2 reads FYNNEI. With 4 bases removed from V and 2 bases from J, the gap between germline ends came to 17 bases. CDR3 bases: TGTGCCAGCAGTGGGTTCCCAACAGGACTACAAGAGACCCAGTACTTC. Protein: CASSGFPTGLQETQYF.

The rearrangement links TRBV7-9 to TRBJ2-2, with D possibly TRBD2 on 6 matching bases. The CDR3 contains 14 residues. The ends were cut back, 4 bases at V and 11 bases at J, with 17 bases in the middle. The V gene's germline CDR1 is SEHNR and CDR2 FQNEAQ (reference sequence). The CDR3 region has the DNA TGTGCCAGCAGCTCGCACTGGAGGGATCTTGAGCTGTTTTTT. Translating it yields CASSSHWRDLELFF.

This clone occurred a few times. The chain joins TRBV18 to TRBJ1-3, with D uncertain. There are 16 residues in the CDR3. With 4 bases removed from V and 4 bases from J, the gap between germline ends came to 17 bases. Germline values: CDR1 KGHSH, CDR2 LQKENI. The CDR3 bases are TGTGCCAGCTCACGCATCCTTTCAAAGGAGGGAAACACCATATATTTT. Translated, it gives CASSRILSKEGNTIYF.

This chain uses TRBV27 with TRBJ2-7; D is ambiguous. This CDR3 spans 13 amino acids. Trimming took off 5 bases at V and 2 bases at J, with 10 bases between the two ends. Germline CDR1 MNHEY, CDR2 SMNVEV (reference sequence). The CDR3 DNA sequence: TGTGCCAGCAGTCCCCTGGGCCCCTACGAGCAGTACGTC. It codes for CASSPLGPYEQYV.

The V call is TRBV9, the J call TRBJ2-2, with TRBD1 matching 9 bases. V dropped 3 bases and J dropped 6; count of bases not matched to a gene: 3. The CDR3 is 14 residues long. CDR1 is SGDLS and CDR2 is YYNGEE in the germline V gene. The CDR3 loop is CASSARQGAGELFF. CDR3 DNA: TGTGCCAGCAGCGCCCGACAGGGGGCCGGGGAGCTGTTTTTT.

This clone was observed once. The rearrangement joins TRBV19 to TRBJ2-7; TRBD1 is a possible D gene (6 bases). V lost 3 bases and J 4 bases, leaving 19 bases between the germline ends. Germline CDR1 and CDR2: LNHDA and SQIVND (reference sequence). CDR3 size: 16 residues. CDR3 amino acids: CASSIGQGRIGYEQYF. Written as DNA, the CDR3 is TGTGCCAGTAGTATTGGGCAGGGGCGCATTGGGTACGAGCAGTACTTC.

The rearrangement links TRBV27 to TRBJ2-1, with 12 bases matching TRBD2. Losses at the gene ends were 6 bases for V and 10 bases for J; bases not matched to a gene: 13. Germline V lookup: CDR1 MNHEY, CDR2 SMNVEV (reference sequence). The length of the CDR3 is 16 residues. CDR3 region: CASSLTSGGARGEQFF. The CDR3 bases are TGTGCCAGCAGCCTGACTAGCGGGGGAGCTCGAGGAGAGCAGTTCTTC.

This CDR3 reads CASSNHGTSGGYEQYF. CDR3 DNA: TGTGCCAGCAGCAACCACGGGACTAGCGGGGGCTACGAGCAGTACTTC. This chain links TRBV14 with TRBJ2-7; TRBD2 matches at 14 bases. This CDR3 region has 16 residues. In germline, CDR1 is SGHDN, CDR2 FVKESK. Trimming removed 5 bases from V and 3 bases from J; junction bases left unmatched: 6.

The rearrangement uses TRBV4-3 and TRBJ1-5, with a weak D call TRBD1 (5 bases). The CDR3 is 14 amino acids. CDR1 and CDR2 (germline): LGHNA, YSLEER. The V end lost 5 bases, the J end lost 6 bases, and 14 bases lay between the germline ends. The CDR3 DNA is TGCGCCAGCAGCTACGGCAGGGTGGCTCAGCCCCAGCATTTT. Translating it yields CASSYGRVAQPQHF.

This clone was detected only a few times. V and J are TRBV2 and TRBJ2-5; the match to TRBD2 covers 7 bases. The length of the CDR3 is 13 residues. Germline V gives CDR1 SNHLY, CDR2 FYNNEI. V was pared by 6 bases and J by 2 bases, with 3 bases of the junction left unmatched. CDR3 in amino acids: CASRRGNQETQYF. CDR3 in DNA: TGTGCCAGCAGGCGGGGGAATCAAGAGACCCAGTACTTC. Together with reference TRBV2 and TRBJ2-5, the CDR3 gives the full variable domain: EPEVTQTPSHQVTQMGQEVILRCVPISNHLYFYWYRQILGQKVEFLVSFYNNEISEKSEIFDDQFSVERPDGSNFTLKIRSTKLEDSAMYFCASRRGNQETQYFGPGTRLLVL.

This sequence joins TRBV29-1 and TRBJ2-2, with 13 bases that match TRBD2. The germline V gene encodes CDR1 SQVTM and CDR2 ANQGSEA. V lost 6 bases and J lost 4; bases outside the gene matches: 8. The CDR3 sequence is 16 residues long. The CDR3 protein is CSVRTSGSGGTGELFF. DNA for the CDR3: TGCAGCGTGCGGACTAGCGGGAGTGGTGGCACCGGGGAGCTGTTTTTT.

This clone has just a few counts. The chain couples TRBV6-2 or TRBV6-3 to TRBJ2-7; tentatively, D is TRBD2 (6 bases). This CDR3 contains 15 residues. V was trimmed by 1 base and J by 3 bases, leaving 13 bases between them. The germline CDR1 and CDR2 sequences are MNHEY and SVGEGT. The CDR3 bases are TGTGCCAGCAGTTACTGGGGGGTCCCTAGCTACGAGCAGTACTTC. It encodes CASSYWGVPSYEQYF.

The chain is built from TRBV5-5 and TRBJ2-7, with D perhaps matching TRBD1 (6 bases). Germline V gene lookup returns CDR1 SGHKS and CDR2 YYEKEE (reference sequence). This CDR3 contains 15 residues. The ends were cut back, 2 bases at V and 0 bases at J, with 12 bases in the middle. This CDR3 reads CASSFYRDYSYEQYV. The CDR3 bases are TGTGCCAGCAGCTTTTACAGGGATTACTCCTACGAGCAGTACGTC.

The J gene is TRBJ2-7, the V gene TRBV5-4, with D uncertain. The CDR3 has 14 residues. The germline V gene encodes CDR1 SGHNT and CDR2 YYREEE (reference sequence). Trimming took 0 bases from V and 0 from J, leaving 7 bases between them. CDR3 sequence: CASSLGPGSYEQYV. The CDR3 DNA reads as TGTGCCAGCAGCTTGGGCCCCGGCTCCTACGAGCAGTACGTC.

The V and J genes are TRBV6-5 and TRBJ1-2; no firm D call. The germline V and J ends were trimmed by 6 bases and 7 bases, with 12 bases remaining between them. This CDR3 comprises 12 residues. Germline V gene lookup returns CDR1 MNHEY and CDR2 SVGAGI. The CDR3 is CASRRTEFGYTF. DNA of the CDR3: TGTGCCAGCAGGCGAACGGAGTTTGGCTACACCTTC.

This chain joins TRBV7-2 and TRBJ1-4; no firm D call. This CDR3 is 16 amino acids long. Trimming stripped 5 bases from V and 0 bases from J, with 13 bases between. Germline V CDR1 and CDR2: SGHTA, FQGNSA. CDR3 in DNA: TGTGCCAGCAGCCACCCCACAGATACAACTAATGAAAAACTGTTTTTT. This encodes CASSHPTDTTNEKLFF.

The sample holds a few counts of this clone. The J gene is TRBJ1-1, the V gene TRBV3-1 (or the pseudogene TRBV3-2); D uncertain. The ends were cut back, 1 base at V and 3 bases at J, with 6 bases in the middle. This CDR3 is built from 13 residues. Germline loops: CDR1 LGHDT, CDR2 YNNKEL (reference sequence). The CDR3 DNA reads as TGTGCCAGCAGCCAAGGACGGGACACTGAAGCTTTCTTT. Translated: CASSQGRDTEAFF.

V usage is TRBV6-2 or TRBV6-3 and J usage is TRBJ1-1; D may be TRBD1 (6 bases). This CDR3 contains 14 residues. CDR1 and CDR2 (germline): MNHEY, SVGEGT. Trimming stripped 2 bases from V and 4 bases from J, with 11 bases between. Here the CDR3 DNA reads TGTGCCAGCAGTTACAGGGGGTGGGGCACTGAAGCTTTCTTT. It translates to CASSYRGWGTEAFF.